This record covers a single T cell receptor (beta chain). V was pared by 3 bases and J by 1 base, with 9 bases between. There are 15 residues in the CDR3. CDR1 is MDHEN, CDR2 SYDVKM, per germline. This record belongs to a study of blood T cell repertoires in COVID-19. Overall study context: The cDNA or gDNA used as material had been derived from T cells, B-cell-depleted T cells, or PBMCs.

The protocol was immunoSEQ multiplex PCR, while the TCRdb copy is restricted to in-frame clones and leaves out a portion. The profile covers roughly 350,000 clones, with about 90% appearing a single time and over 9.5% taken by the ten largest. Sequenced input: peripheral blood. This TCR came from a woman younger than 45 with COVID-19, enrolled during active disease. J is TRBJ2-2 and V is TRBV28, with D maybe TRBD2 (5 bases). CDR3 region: CASSFHGLNTGELFF. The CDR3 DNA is TGTGCCAGCAGTTTTCACGGACTGAACACCGGGGAGCTGTTTTTT.